Each of the 12 T cell receptor beta chains below was sequenced from the same sample in a study of identical twins. TCRdb analysed the 5' RACE reads with MiXCR anew, one entry per CDR3 protein. The table shows roughly 350,000 distinct CDR3 sequences, with approximately 8.8% occurring only once. Sequenced: naive T cells sorted from blood. The receptors here all came from a woman aged 45-59 years in good health.

This clonotype was seen at least ten times. This chain uses TRBV12-3 or TRBV12-4 with TRBJ2-7; TRBD1 matches 7 bases. CDR3 length: 13 residues. V shed 6 bases, J shed 2 bases, and the junction held 4 bases outside the gene matches. The CDR3 coding sequence is TGTGCCAGCAGCCTGGGACAGACCTACGAGCAGTACGTC. Translation gives CASSLGQTYEQYV.

This clonotype was detected only a few times. This may stem from a read error, because a much larger clone lies one nucleotide away. The chain is built from TRBV5-1 and TRBJ2-1; unclear D gene. Germline CDR1 and CDR2: SGHRS and YFSETQ. V lost 0 bases and J lost 1, with 8 bases in between. The CDR3 is 15 residues long. The CDR3: CASSLARASYNEQFF. CDR3 in DNA: TGCGCCAGCAGCTTGGCCCGGGCTTCCTACAATGAGCAGTTCTTC.

The chain couples TRBV12-3 or TRBV12-4 to TRBJ1-2; TRBD1 might be the D (5 bases). This CDR3 spans 13 amino acids. Trimming cost V 2 bases and J 6 bases, with 10 bases left between them. The CDR3 DNA reads TGTGCCAGCAGTTTACAGGGTCGGGATGGCTACACCTTC. This translates into CASSLQGRDGYTF.

This clonotype was seen at least ten times. The V and J genes are TRBV10-3 and TRBJ2-2; 7 nucleotides line up with TRBD2. CDR3 size: 14 residues. Trimming removed 8 bases from V and 1 base from J; junction bases left unmatched: 4. Germline V CDR1 and CDR2: ENHRY, SYGVKD. CDR3 in amino acids: CAIRGTMNTGELFF. DNA for the CDR3: TGTGCCATCCGCGGGACTATGAACACCGGGGAGCTGTTTTTT.

The chain carries TRBV5-1 and TRBJ1-1, with D unclear. Germline V CDR1 and CDR2: SGHRS, YFSETQ. The CDR3 contains 14 residues. Trimming left V 3 bases short and J 0 bases short, with 9 bases between. DNA for the CDR3: TGCGCCAGCAGCTCTGCGGGATTGAACACTGAAGCTTTCTTT. Translating it yields CASSSAGLNTEAFF.

This clonotype was counted many times. V is TRBV7-9 and J is TRBJ2-3; 10 bases line up with TRBD1. The V and J ends lost 5 bases and 2 bases, in that order; junction bases with no gene match: 7. CDR3 length: 16 residues. Germline V gene data show CDR1 as SEHNR and CDR2 as FQNEAQ (reference sequence). The DNA of the CDR3 is TGTGCCAGCAGCCCTACCGGGACAGGGGCCACAGATACGCAGTATTTT. Amino acids: CASSPTGTGATDTQYF.

This chain connects TRBV24-1 to TRBJ2-1; D gene uncertain. This CDR3 is built from 14 residues. Trimming cost V 5 bases and J 5 bases, with 12 bases left between them. Germline V lookup: CDR1 KGHDR, CDR2 SFDVKD. The CDR3 here is CATSGRRVHNEQFF. As DNA, the CDR3 is TGTGCCACCAGTGGTCGCCGGGTCCACAATGAGCAGTTCTTC.

The table lists this clonotype with a few counts. The chain carries TRBV9 and TRBJ2-1, with D maybe TRBD2 (7 bases). Germline V gene data show CDR1 as SGDLS and CDR2 as YYNGEE. The CDR3 is 14 amino acids. V gave up 4 bases and J gave up 8 bases, with 16 bases separating them. The CDR3 spells CASSLLGGGDEQFF. The CDR3 bases are TGTGCCAGCAGCTTACTTGGAGGGGGGGATGAGCAGTTCTTC.

The chain recombines TRBV11-1 with TRBJ2-7, with 10 nucleotides matching TRBD1. Germline V gene sequence: CDR1 SGHAT, CDR2 FQDESV (reference sequence). J lost 4 bases, V lost 0 bases, and 6 bases had no gene match. The CDR3 loop spans 16 amino acids. DNA of the CDR3: TGTGCCAGCAGCTTAGCCGGACAGGGGGGATTGTACGAGCAGTACTTC. Translation gives CASSLAGQGGLYEQYF. The whole variable domain, filled in from reference TRBV11-1 and TRBJ2-7, reads EAEVAQSPRYKITEKSQAVAFWCDPISGHATLYWYRQILGQGPELLVQFQDESVVDDSQLPKDRFSAERLKGVDSTLKIQPAELGDSAMYLCASSLAGQGGLYEQYFGPGTRLTVT.

This clonotype was seen more than once but under ten times. The J gene is TRBJ2-3, the V gene TRBV5-1, with D perhaps given as TRBD1 or TRBD2 (5 bases each). Germline V CDR1 and CDR2: SGHRS, YFSETQ. The CDR3 length is 16 residues. Trimming stripped 5 bases from V and 0 bases from J, with 16 bases between. CDR3 in DNA: TGCGCCAGCAGTTCCTCCGGGACGGATAGCACAGATACGCAGTATTTT. Its translation: CASSSSGTDSTDTQYF.

The rearrangement joins TRBV4-1 to TRBJ1-4; the D gene is possibly TRBD1 (5 bases). This CDR3 contains 15 residues. Germline V gene data show CDR1 as MGHRA and CDR2 as YSYEKL. V lost 5 bases, J lost 8 bases, and 18 bases lay in between. The CDR3 coding sequence is TGCGCCAGCAGCACCCGGGACTCCCTTTGGGAAAAACTGTTTTTT. Its translation is CASSTRDSLWEKLFF.

This clonotype has ten or more counts. This rearrangement joins TRBV12-3 or TRBV12-4 to TRBJ1-1, with a tentative D call TRBD1 (6 bases). The CDR3 is made up of 15 amino acids. Trimming removed 2 bases at V and 1 base at J, with 11 bases between. CDR3 protein: CASSLRAGANTEAFF. CDR3 bases: TGTGCCAGCAGTTTAAGGGCAGGGGCGAACACTGAAGCTTTCTTT.